Each of the 32 T cell receptor beta chains below was sequenced from the same sample in a study of untreated major depressive disorder. Sequencing used immunoSEQ multiplex PCR; TCRdb keeps in-frame clones, though not all of them. The sample has 20,000 to 25,000 clones; approximately 92% are singletons. Sequenced: CD4+ T cells from PBMCs. The receptors derive from a man aged 25 to 45 in good health.

In this sample, this clone turned up a few times. The rearrangement links TRBV5-1 to TRBJ1-4; D perhaps matches TRBD1 (6 bases). Germline loops: CDR1 SGHRS, CDR2 YFSETQ. V dropped 4 bases and J dropped 3 bases, with 10 bases sitting between them. The CDR3 is 14 amino acids. This CDR3 is CASSRGQSNEKLFF. Here the CDR3 DNA reads TGCGCCAGCAGCCGAGGACAGTCTAATGAAAAACTGTTTTTT.

The rearrangement uses TRBV6-5 and TRBJ1-2; perhaps TRBD1 as D (5 bases). Per the germline V gene, CDR1 is MNHEY and CDR2 is SVGAGI. The CDR3 is 13 amino acids. V was cut by 6 bases and J by 4 bases, with 12 bases left in between. CDR3 in amino acids: CASSPDRIYGYTF. CDR3 DNA: TGTGCCAGCAGCCCAGACAGAATCTATGGCTACACCTTC.

The V call is TRBV7-3, the J call TRBJ2-1; the match to TRBD2 covers 9 bases. From germline, CDR1 is SGHTA and CDR2 FQGTGA. The trim removed 2 bases at V and 6 bases at J, leaving 5 bases unmatched. The CDR3 is made up of 15 amino acids. CDR3 in amino acids: CASSLRSGSANEQFF. DNA of the CDR3: TGTGCCAGCAGCTTACGTAGCGGGAGCGCCAATGAGCAGTTCTTC.

This clone was detected a few times. The rearrangement joins TRBV7-9 to TRBJ1-2; maybe TRBD1 (6 bases). The germline V gene has CDR1 SEHNR and CDR2 FQNEAQ (reference sequence). The V end lost 4 bases, the J end lost 0 bases, and 9 bases lay between the germline ends. The CDR3 is made up of 14 amino acids. CDR3 nucleotides: TGTGCCAGCAGCTACCGGACAGCTAACTATGGCTACACCTTC. Amino acids: CASSYRTANYGYTF.

The genes are TRBV5-4 and TRBJ1-1, with D possibly TRBD1 on 5 matching bases. Germline assignment: CDR1 SGHNT and CDR2 YYREEE (reference sequence). CDR3 size: 14 residues. With 4 bases removed from V and 4 bases from J, the gap between germline ends came to 14 bases. This CDR3 reads CASSPRGRGTEAFF. The CDR3 DNA is TGTGCCAGCAGCCCCCGAGGGAGGGGCACTGAAGCTTTCTTT. Looking up the rest from reference TRBV5-4 and TRBJ1-1 gives the full variable domain: ETGVTQSPTHLIKTRGQQVTLRCSSQSGHNTVSWYQQALGQGPQFIFQYYREEENGRGNFPPRFSGLQFPNYSSELNVNALELDDSALYLCASSPRGRGTEAFFGQGTRLTVV.

The genes are TRBV5-6 and TRBJ2-5; TRBD2 matches at 7 bases. Trimming removed 4 bases from V and 1 base from J; junction bases left unmatched: 10. Germline assignment: CDR1 SGHDT and CDR2 YYEEEE. The CDR3 has 16 residues. In nucleotides, the CDR3 is TGTGCCAGCAGCCCTGGTGTGGCTAGCGGCCAAGAGACCCAGTACTTC. Encoded protein: CASSPGVASGQETQYF. The whole variable domain, remainder taken from reference TRBV5-6 and TRBJ2-5, is DAGVTQSPTHLIKTRGQQVTLRCSPKSGHDTVSWYQQALGQGPQFIFQYYEEEERQRGNFPDRFSGHQFPNYSSELNVNALLLGDSALYLCASSPGVASGQETQYFGPGTRLLVL.

This chain connects TRBV5-4 to TRBJ2-1, with 7 nucleotides matching TRBD1. The V segment lost 2 bases and the J segment 2 bases; nucleotides outside the gene matches: 7. The CDR3 sequence is 16 residues long. Germline values: CDR1 SGHNT, CDR2 YYREEE (reference sequence). The DNA for the CDR3 is TGTGCCAGCAGCTTTCCCTCAGGGGGAACCTACAATGAGCAGTTCTTC. It specifies CASSFPSGGTYNEQFF.

This chain joins TRBV9 and TRBJ2-7; the D gene is possibly TRBD1 (6 bases). The CDR3 spans 14 residues. V lost 0 bases to trimming and J lost 6 bases, with 13 bases between them. Germline CDR1 SGDLS, CDR2 YYNGEE. CDR3 DNA sequence: TGTGCCAGCAGCGTAGACAACAGGGATAGCGAGCAGTACTTC. Amino acids: CASSVDNRDSEQYF.

The V and J genes are TRBV6-5 and TRBJ2-5, with D uncertain. V dropped 0 bases and J dropped 5 bases, with 13 bases sitting between them. The germline gives CDR1 MNHEY, CDR2 SVGAGI. The length of the CDR3 is 15 residues. CDR3 sequence: CASSYSATGRETQYF. The CDR3 region has the DNA TGTGCCAGCAGTTACTCAGCGACTGGCCGGGAGACCCAGTACTTC.

The rearrangement uses TRBV19 and TRBJ2-7; TRBD1 might be the D (5 bases). The V gene lost 3 bases and the J gene lost 2 bases, with 11 bases spanning the gap. Germline CDR1 LNHDA, CDR2 SQIVND (reference sequence). This CDR3 has 14 residues. CDR3 coding DNA: TGTGCCAGTAGTATCACAGGCCAGGCCTACGAGCAGTACTTC. Translated, it gives CASSITGQAYEQYF.

V usage is TRBV6-5 and J usage is TRBJ2-7; either TRBD1 or TRBD2 may supply D (5 bases each). This CDR3 has 14 residues. V was trimmed by 2 bases and J by 2 bases, leaving 10 bases between them. Germline V gene lookup returns CDR1 MNHEY and CDR2 SVGAGI. The CDR3 region is CASSYGGTAYEQYF. CDR3 nucleotides: TGTGCCAGCAGTTACGGGGGTACAGCCTACGAGCAGTACTTC.

The V call is TRBV9, the J call TRBJ1-5, with unresolved D. The CDR3 sequence is 15 residues long. Trimming left V 0 bases short and J 3 bases short, with 10 bases between. Germline V gene sequence: CDR1 SGDLS, CDR2 YYNGEE. CDR3 protein: CASSVDPADNQPQHF. The CDR3 coding sequence is TGTGCCAGCAGCGTAGATCCGGCAGACAATCAGCCCCAGCATTTT.

V and J are TRBV27 and TRBJ1-1; D call uncertain. This CDR3 comprises 11 residues. Germline V gene sequence: CDR1 MNHEY, CDR2 SMNVEV (reference sequence). V lost 4 bases to trimming and J lost 4 bases, with 4 bases between them. CDR3 residues: CASSWGTEAFF. In DNA, the CDR3 is TGTGCCAGCAGTTGGGGCACTGAAGCTTTCTTT.

V gene TRBV5-6 combines with J gene TRBJ1-1, with D uncertain. V was trimmed by 0 bases and J by 0 bases, leaving 9 bases between them. CDR1 SGHDT and CDR2 YYEEEE come from the germline V gene. CDR3 size: 15 residues. The CDR3 sequence is CASSLGGWMNTEAFF. The CDR3 DNA sequence: TGTGCCAGCAGCTTGGGAGGGTGGATGAACACTGAAGCTTTCTTT.

The chain joins TRBV2 to TRBJ1-4, with 9 bases aligning to TRBD1. J lost 6 bases, V lost 3 bases, and 11 bases had no gene match. Germline values: CDR1 SNHLY, CDR2 FYNNEI. This CDR3 comprises 17 residues. For the CDR3, the DNA is TGTGCCAGCAGTGACTCTCGGCTGGACAGGGGTTATGAAAAACTGTTTTTT. It specifies CASSDSRLDRGYEKLFF.

The J gene is TRBJ2-7, the V gene TRBV5-1, with TRBD2 matching over 11 bases. V gave up 3 bases and J gave up 3 bases; unmatched junction bases: 2. Germline CDR1 SGHRS, CDR2 YFSETQ. CDR3 length: 14 residues. The CDR3 coding sequence is TGCGCCAGCAGCTCCGGGACTAGCGGCTACGAGCAGTACTTC. Translating gives CASSSGTSGYEQYF.

This clone was seen once. The genes are TRBV5-1 and TRBJ2-3; D unclear. The CDR3 is made up of 13 amino acids. Germline-derived CDR1 and CDR2 are SGHRS and YFSETQ. Trimming took 5 bases from V and 4 from J, leaving 11 bases between them. The CDR3 region has the DNA TGCGCCAGCAGGGTCTGGGGATCAGATACGCAGTATTTT. This gives the protein CASRVWGSDTQYF. Complete variable domain (other parts from reference TRBV5-1 and TRBJ2-3): KAGVTQTPRYLIKTRGQQVTLSCSPISGHRSVSWYQQTPGQGLQFLFEYFSETQRNKGNFPGRFSGRQFSNSRSEMNVSTLELGDSALYLCASRVWGSDTQYFGPGTRLTVL.

The rearrangement uses TRBV19 and TRBJ1-5; TRBD1 matches 7 bases. This CDR3 contains 14 residues. Losses at the gene ends were 6 bases for V and 4 bases for J; bases not matched to a gene: 6. Germline lookup yields CDR1 LNHDA and CDR2 SQIVND (reference sequence). The CDR3 DNA is TGTGCCAGTAGGACAGGGTATCCTAATCAGCCCCAGCATTTT. Amino acids: CASRTGYPNQPQHF.

The rearrangement links TRBV6-5 to TRBJ2-2; D uncertain. V lost 4 bases and J 5 bases, leaving 8 bases between the germline ends. The CDR3 spans 13 residues. CDR1 and CDR2 from the germline V gene are MNHEY and SVGAGI. CDR3 nucleotides: TGTGCCAGCAGTTGGTCCCCGACCGGGGAGCTGTTTTTT. Translated, it gives CASSWSPTGELFF.

V usage is TRBV29-1 and J usage is TRBJ1-1; D call uncertain. Germline V gene sequence: CDR1 SQVTM, CDR2 ANQGSEA. Trimming removed 4 bases at V and 1 base at J, with 16 bases between. This CDR3 is built from 15 residues. The DNA of the CDR3 is TGCAGCGTTGTTGGGCGGTTTCAAAAGAACACTGAAGCTTTCTTT. Translation gives CSVVGRFQKNTEAFF.

CDR3 sequence (DNA): TGTGCCAGCAGCGGGGGGAGTAACACTGAAGCTTTCTTT. Protein product: CASSGGSNTEAFF. The J gene is TRBJ1-1, the V gene TRBV5-4; D is possibly TRBD1 (5 bases). CDR1 SGHNT and CDR2 YYREEE come from the germline V gene (reference sequence). V shed 4 bases and J shed 2 bases, with 9 bases lying between them. The length of the CDR3 is 13 residues.

This clone came up a few times. The chain has TRBV27 and TRBJ1-1; D may be TRBD1 (5 bases). V shed 0 bases and J shed 8 bases, with 16 bases lying between them. CDR1 is MNHEY, CDR2 SMNVEV, per germline (reference sequence). The CDR3 consists of 15 residues. The CDR3 reads CASSLSSGTGKEAFF. The CDR3 region has the DNA TGTGCCAGCAGTTTATCCTCCGGGACGGGAAAAGAAGCTTTCTTT.

This chain connects TRBV6-6 to TRBJ1-5; 7 bases agree with TRBD1. The ends lost 2 bases at V and 3 bases at J; junction bases unmatched: 4. The CDR3 has 15 residues. The germline CDR1 and CDR2 sequences are MNHNY and SVGAGI (reference sequence). In DNA, the CDR3 is TGTGCCAGCAGTTACGCGGACAGGTCCAATCAGCCCCAGCATTTT. Protein sequence: CASSYADRSNQPQHF.

This rearrangement joins TRBV27 to TRBJ1-4; D remains unclear. Trimming stripped 0 bases from V and 1 base from J, with 9 bases between. The V gene's germline CDR1 is MNHEY and CDR2 SMNVEV (reference sequence). The CDR3 is 16 amino acids. The CDR3 sequence is CASSLSAVLTNEKLFF. In DNA form, the CDR3 reads TGTGCCAGCAGTTTATCGGCGGTGCTAACTAATGAAAAACTGTTTTTT.

This clone was detected once. The chain uses TRBV7-9 and TRBJ2-4; D not resolved. The CDR3 covers 17 residues. The ends were cut back, 6 bases at V and 1 base at J, with 19 bases in the middle. Germline CDR1 reads SEHNR; CDR2 reads FQNEAQ (reference sequence). The CDR3 sequence: CASRNTLGVSAKNIQYF. The CDR3 nucleotides read TGTGCCAGCAGAAATACCCTTGGCGTCTCGGCCAAAAACATTCAGTACTTC.

The J gene is TRBJ2-5, the V gene TRBV2, with D maybe TRBD1 (6 bases). The CDR3 is 16 residues long. Germline assignment: CDR1 SNHLY and CDR2 FYNNEI. Trimming left V 3 bases short and J 1 base short, with 15 bases between. CDR3 in DNA: TGTGCCAGCAGTGATCCCTGGACAGCCACCCAAGAGACCCAGTACTTC. This sequence encodes CASSDPWTATQETQYF.

This chain uses TRBV6-1 with TRBJ2-7; D tentatively reads TRBD1 or TRBD2 (6 bases each). Per germline, CDR1 MNHNS and CDR2 SASEGT. V dropped 7 bases and J dropped 6 bases, with 16 bases sitting between them. The CDR3 consists of 13 residues. In DNA form, the CDR3 reads TGTGCCAGCAATGTTGGAGGGGGTGGCGAGCAGTACTTC. It translates to CASNVGGGGEQYF.

The chain employs TRBV29-1 and TRBJ2-7; TRBD2 matches at 8 bases. The CDR3 has 14 amino acids. Trimming at V came to 6 bases and at J to 3 bases, leaving 10 bases not matched to a gene. Looked up from germline, CDR1 is SQVTM and CDR2 is ANQGSEA. As DNA, the CDR3 is TGCAGCGTCCATAGCGGGACTGGTGGCTACGAGCAGTACTTC. Translating gives CSVHSGTGGYEQYF.

V usage is TRBV13 and J usage is TRBJ2-7, with D hard to call. Between the trimmed V and J ends, which lost 0 bases and 0 bases, there was a span of 9 bases. Germline V gene sequence: CDR1 PRHDT, CDR2 FYEKMQ (reference sequence). The CDR3 is made up of 15 amino acids. This CDR3 is CASSLGGRSSYEQYF. The DNA of the CDR3 is TGTGCCAGCAGCTTAGGTGGCCGCAGCTCCTACGAGCAGTACTTC.

This clone was observed a single time. The chain has TRBV29-1 and TRBJ2-1; 10 nucleotides align to TRBD1. The CDR3 consists of 12 residues. The V gene's germline CDR1 is SQVTM and CDR2 ANQGSEA. J lost 6 bases, V lost 8 bases, and 4 bases had no gene match. CDR3 nucleotide sequence: TGCAGCACTCGGACAGGGGGCAATGAGCAGTTCTTC. Its translation: CSTRTGGNEQFF.

The chain has TRBV29-1 and TRBJ1-1; D may be TRBD1 (6 bases). Trimming removed 6 bases from V and 1 base from J, with 21 bases in between. Germline CDR1 and CDR2: SQVTM and ANQGSEA. The CDR3 consists of 16 residues. Here the CDR3 reads CSVNGQGRGSNTEAFF. The CDR3 coding sequence is TGCAGCGTCAATGGGCAGGGGCGGGGATCGAACACTGAAGCTTTCTTT. The whole variable domain, filled in from reference TRBV29-1 and TRBJ1-1, reads SAVISQKPSRDICQRGTSLTIQCQVDSQVTMMFWYRQQPGQSLTLIATANQGSEATYESGFVIDKFPISRPNLTFSTLTVSNMSPEDSSIYLCSVNGQGRGSNTEAFFGQGTRLTVV.

The rearrangement joins TRBV7-2 to TRBJ2-1; TRBD2 matches 11 bases. This CDR3 spans 17 amino acids. The V segment lost 1 base and the J segment 4 bases; nucleotides outside the gene matches: 6. Germline CDR1 and CDR2: SGHTA and FQGNSA. The chain's CDR3 is CASSLERTSGLYNEQFF. CDR3 DNA sequence: TGTGCCAGCAGCTTAGAAAGGACTAGCGGGCTTTACAATGAGCAGTTCTTC.